This T cell receptor beta chain came from a study of blood T cell repertoires in COVID-19. V shed 3 bases, J shed 9 bases, and the junction held 11 bases outside the gene matches. There are 15 residues in the CDR3. Germline CDR1 and CDR2: SGHVS and FNYEAQ. Some clones are missing from TCRdb's copy, which holds only in-frame ones; the method was immunoSEQ multiplex PCR. This table has about 220,000 clones, about nine tenths appearing once. The chain has TRBV7-6 and TRBJ1-2; TRBD1 matches at 9 bases. The clonotype comes from a woman in her 40s with acute COVID-19. The source material was PBMCs or T cells enriched from blood (not recorded which). This chain's CDR3 is CASSFGPGTGLSYTF. The CDR3 nucleotides read TGTGCCAGCAGCTTTGGCCCTGGGACAGGGCTAAGCTACACCTTC.